This T cell receptor (beta chain) was sequenced for a study of OX40 agonist ivuxolimab in advanced cancers. Whole-study context: Across the patients, intravenous ivuxolimab was delivered every 2 weeks at 0.01 to 10 mg/kg.

Using immunoSEQ multiplex PCR, the repertoire was profiled, and TCRdb retains in-frame clones only, with some absent. The profile shows almost 20,000 clones, roughly nine tenths of them singletons. The germline CDR1 and CDR2 sequences are LNHDA and SQIVND (reference sequence). CDR3 size: 14 residues. The V end lost 5 bases, the J end lost 5 bases, and 15 bases lay between the germline ends. Comments on this clone: The antigen is undetermined.

Study-level findings and limits: Low normalized clonal expansion also occurred in some nonresponding patients. More expanded clones were found, on average, in CD8+ than in CD4+ T cells.

The source is an adult with an advanced solid tumor such as melanoma, head and neck, liver or kidney cancer. The chain carries TRBV19 and TRBJ1-2; D possibly corresponds to TRBD1 (6 bases). The sample in question was CD4+ or CD8+ T cells sorted from blood, obtained in a trial of the OX40 agonist ivuxolimab. CDR3 sequence: CASSSSRTDYGYTF. The CDR3 region has the DNA TGTGCCAGTAGTTCTTCTCGGACAGATTATGGCTACACCTTC.